The sequence of this T cell receptor beta chain was determined in a study of blood T cell repertoires in COVID-19. The overall study: T cells, B-cell-depleted T cells, or PBMCs supplied cDNA or gDNA.

Only one count was recorded for this clone. The table came from immunoSEQ multiplex PCR; TCRdb's copy has only in-frame clones and leaves some out. The sample lists about 280,000 clones, 70% to 90% occurring once. In germline, CDR1 is SGDLS, CDR2 YYNGEE. This CDR3 comprises 12 residues. V lost 4 bases and J lost 7; bases outside the gene matches: 1. The sequence came from a man in his late teens or twenties with active or convalescent COVID-19. The material sequenced was peripheral blood. The chain joins TRBV9 to TRBJ1-4; TRBD1 matches at 7 bases. This CDR3 reads CASSPGGEKLFF. The CDR3 coding sequence is TGTGCCAGCAGCCCAGGGGGTGAAAAACTGTTTTTT. Full variable domain (remainder filled in from reference TRBV9 and TRBJ1-4): DSGVTQTPKHLITATGQRVTLRCSPRSGDLSVYWYQQSLDQGLQFLIQYYNGEERAKGNILERFSAQQFPDLHSELNLSSLELGDSALYFCASSPGGEKLFFGSGTQLSVL.